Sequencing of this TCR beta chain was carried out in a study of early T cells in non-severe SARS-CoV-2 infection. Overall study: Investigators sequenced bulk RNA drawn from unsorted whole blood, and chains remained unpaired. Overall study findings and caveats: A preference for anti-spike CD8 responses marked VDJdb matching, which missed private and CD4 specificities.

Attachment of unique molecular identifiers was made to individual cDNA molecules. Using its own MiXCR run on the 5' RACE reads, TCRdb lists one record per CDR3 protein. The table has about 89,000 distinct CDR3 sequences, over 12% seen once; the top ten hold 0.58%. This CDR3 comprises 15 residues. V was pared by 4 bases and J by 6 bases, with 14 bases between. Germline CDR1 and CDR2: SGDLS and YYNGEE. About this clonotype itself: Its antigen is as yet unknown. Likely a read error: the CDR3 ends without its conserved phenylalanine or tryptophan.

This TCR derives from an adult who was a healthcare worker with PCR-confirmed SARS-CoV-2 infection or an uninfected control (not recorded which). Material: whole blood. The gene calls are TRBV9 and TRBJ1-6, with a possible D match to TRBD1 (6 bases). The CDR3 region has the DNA TGTGCCAGCAGCCCCCTGGACAGCCCTAATTCACCCCTCCACTTG. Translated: CASSPLDSPNSPLHL.